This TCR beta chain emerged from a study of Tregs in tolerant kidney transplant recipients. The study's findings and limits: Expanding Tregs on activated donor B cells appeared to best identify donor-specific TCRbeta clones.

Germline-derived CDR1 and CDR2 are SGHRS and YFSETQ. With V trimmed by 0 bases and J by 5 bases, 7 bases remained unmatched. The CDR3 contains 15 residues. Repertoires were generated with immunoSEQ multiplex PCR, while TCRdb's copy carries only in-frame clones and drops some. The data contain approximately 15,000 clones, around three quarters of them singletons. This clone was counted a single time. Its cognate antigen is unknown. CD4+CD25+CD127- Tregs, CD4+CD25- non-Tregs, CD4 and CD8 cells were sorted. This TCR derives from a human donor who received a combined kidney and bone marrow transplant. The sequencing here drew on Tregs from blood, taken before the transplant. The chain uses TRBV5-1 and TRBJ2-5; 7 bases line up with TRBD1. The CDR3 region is CASSLAGVRGETQYF. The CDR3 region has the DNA TGCGCCAGCAGCTTGGCCGGGGTCAGGGGGGAGACCCAGTACTTC.